One sample yielded the 30 T cell receptor beta chains listed below, sequenced in a study of persistence of HIV-infected CD4 T cells. The stimulus was an HIV-1 Gag 15-mer peptide pool, about 1.1 ug/peptide/mL. Sorted nonresponding memory CD4+ T cells were CD40L-negative, CD69-negative, CD45RO-high. Their cognate antigens are unknown. Sequencing used immunoSEQ version 4 in survey mode. Libraries were prepared by immunoSEQ multiplex PCR; TCRdb keeps only in-frame clonotypes and omits some of them. The sample has about 36,000 clones, roughly 80% seen once. The material was cultured CD4+ T cells from PBMCs, obtained from a patient who received antiretroviral therapy. These receptor sequences come from an adult with HIV. The donor label of this sample is uncertain.

This clone was recorded only once. V is TRBV29-1 and J is TRBJ2-2; the D gene is possibly TRBD1 (6 bases). The CDR3 is 13 amino acids. Germline V lookup: CDR1 SQVTM, CDR2 ANQGSEA. V was pared by 3 bases and J by 6 bases, with 11 bases between. The CDR3 DNA reads TGCAGCGTTGACCGAGGGGGTTCCGGGGAGCTGTTTTTT. Translating it yields CSVDRGGSGELFF.

V gene TRBV28 combines with J gene TRBJ2-5; D unresolved. With 3 bases removed from V and 4 bases from J, the gap between germline ends came to 6 bases. Germline V gene sequence: CDR1 MDHEN, CDR2 SYDVKM. The CDR3 extends over 12 amino acids. CDR3 in DNA: TGTGCCAGCAGTTTCGAGGTAGAGACCCAGTACTTC. Residues: CASSFEVETQYF.

The CDR3 nucleotides are TGTGCCAGCAGCCCCCGCTTAGGGACCGGGGAGCTGTTTTTT. It codes for CASSPRLGTGELFF. The chain is built from TRBV14 and TRBJ2-2; D is ambiguous. With 4 bases removed from V and 5 bases from J, the gap between germline ends came to 11 bases. There are 14 residues in the CDR3. CDR1 and CDR2 from the germline V gene are SGHDN and FVKESK.

The chain couples TRBV18 to TRBJ1-1, with unresolved D. V was shortened by 3 bases and J by 2 bases, with 13 bases between the two germline ends. There are 15 residues in the CDR3. The V gene's germline CDR1 is KGHSH and CDR2 LQKENI. CDR3 amino acids: CASSPSAPPNTEAFF. In DNA, the CDR3 is TGTGCCAGCTCACCGTCCGCCCCGCCCAACACTGAAGCTTTCTTT. Looking up the rest from reference TRBV18 and TRBJ1-1 gives the full variable domain: NAGVMQNPRHLVRRRGQEARLRCSPMKGHSHVYWYRQLPEEGLKFMVYLQKENIIDESGMPKERFSAEFPKEGPSILRIQQVVRGDSAAYFCASSPSAPPNTEAFFGQGTRLTVV.

The V gene is TRBV18, the J gene TRBJ1-6, with D possibly matching TRBD1 (5 bases). Germline assignment: CDR1 KGHSH and CDR2 LQKENI. The V end was cut by 4 bases, the J end by 2 bases, with 9 bases between. This CDR3 spans 15 amino acids. The CDR3 region is CASSRGSAYNSPLHF. The CDR3 DNA reads TGTGCCAGCTCACGGGGGAGCGCCTATAATTCACCCCTCCACTTT.

The chain couples TRBV7-2 to TRBJ2-3, with TRBD2 identical over 12 bases. The CDR3 has 17 residues. V trimming: 5 bases; J trimming: 2 bases; junction bases outside the gene matches: 8. The V gene's germline CDR1 is SGHTA and CDR2 FQGNSA. The CDR3 DNA sequence: TGTGCCAGCAGCCCGCGGACTAGCGGGACTTACACAGATACGCAGTATTTT. Residues: CASSPRTSGTYTDTQYF. Full variable domain (rest looked up from reference TRBV7-2 and TRBJ2-3): GAGVSQSPSNKVTEKGKDVELRCDPISGHTALYWYRQSLGQGLEFLIYFQGNSAPDKSGLPSDRFSAERTGGSVSTLTIQRTQQEDSAVYLCASSPRTSGTYTDTQYFGPGTRLTVL.

The rearrangement links TRBV28 to TRBJ1-2; D call uncertain. Trimming left V 4 bases short and J 2 bases short, with 2 bases between. The CDR3 runs 11 residues. CDR1 is MDHEN, CDR2 SYDVKM, per germline. Here the CDR3 DNA reads TGTGCCAGCAGTTCAAACTATGGCTACACCTTC. It translates to CASSSNYGYTF.

The gene calls are TRBV6-4 and TRBJ2-5; TRBD1 matches 9 bases. The V segment lost 8 bases and the J segment 5 bases; nucleotides outside the gene matches: 6. The CDR3 runs 13 residues. Germline values: CDR1 MRHNA, CDR2 SNTAGT. CDR3 in DNA: TGTGCCAGCCTGACAGGGGGTTGCGAGACCCAGTACTTC. Amino acids: CASLTGGCETQYF.

This chain joins TRBV30 and TRBJ2-1; D assignment may be TRBD1 or TRBD2 (5 bases each). Trimming removed 0 bases from V and 9 bases from J, with 27 bases in between. The CDR3 spans 18 residues. Germline-derived CDR1 and CDR2 are GTSNPN and SVGIG (reference sequence). The CDR3 region is CAWSVLRAGEIFTGEQFF. DNA for the CDR3: TGTGCCTGGAGTGTACTCAGGGCTGGGGAGATATTTACTGGTGAGCAGTTCTTC.

J is TRBJ1-1 and V is TRBV9; 8 bases line up with TRBD1. Germline CDR1 SGDLS, CDR2 YYNGEE. This CDR3 comprises 14 residues. Trimming removed 0 bases from V and 5 bases from J; junction bases left unmatched: 3. In nucleotides, the CDR3 is TGTGCCAGCAGCGTAGGGACAGGGTATACTGAAGCTTTCTTT. The encoded protein is CASSVGTGYTEAFF. The full variable domain, its missing parts supplied by reference TRBV9 and TRBJ1-1, is DSGVTQTPKHLITATGQRVTLRCSPRSGDLSVYWYQQSLDQGLQFLIQYYNGEERAKGNILERFSAQQFPDLHSELNLSSLELGDSALYFCASSVGTGYTEAFFGQGTRLTVV.

The chain employs TRBV7-2 and TRBJ1-5; D is unclear. Deletions cut 4 bases from V and 2 bases from J, with 6 bases between. Germline V gene lookup returns CDR1 SGHTA and CDR2 FQGNSA. The CDR3 is made up of 13 amino acids. CDR3 coding DNA: TGTGCCAGCAGCTCGGAAGGCAATCAGCCCCAGCATTTT. Protein product: CASSSEGNQPQHF.

The chain is built from TRBV29-1 and TRBJ1-1; 10 bases are a match to TRBD1. Per the germline V gene, CDR1 is SQVTM and CDR2 is ANQGSEA. The CDR3 is 17 amino acids. The V segment lost 2 bases and the J segment 0 bases; nucleotides outside the gene matches: 9. DNA for the CDR3: TGCAGCGTTGAACGGCGGGGACAGGGGACCTTGAACACTGAAGCTTTCTTT. Protein sequence: CSVERRGQGTLNTEAFF.

Remarks on this clone: Other DNA sequences from this sample encode an identical CDR3 as well. This chain links TRBV19 with TRBJ1-5; D is ambiguous. Per the germline V gene, CDR1 is LNHDA and CDR2 is SQIVND (reference sequence). Deletions cut 1 base from V and 2 bases from J, with 9 bases between. The CDR3 contains 15 residues. The CDR3 nucleotides are TGTGCCAGTAGTATAGGTGGTTTTGGCAATCAGCCCCAGCATTTT. It specifies CASSIGGFGNQPQHF.

This rearrangement joins TRBV7-9 to TRBJ1-2, with D tentatively TRBD1 (6 bases). Germline CDR1 and CDR2: SEHNR and FQNEAQ (reference sequence). Trimming pared 5 bases from V and 7 bases from J, leaving 14 bases between. This CDR3 is built from 13 residues. CDR3: CASSEGGRVGYTF. CDR3 in DNA: TGTGCCAGCAGCGAGGGGGGTAGGGTTGGCTACACCTTC. Together with reference TRBV7-9 and TRBJ1-2, the CDR3 gives the full variable domain: DTGVSQNPRHKITKRGQNVTFRCDPISEHNRLYWYRQTLGQGPEFLTYFQNEAQLEKSRLLSDRFSAERPKGSFSTLEIQRTEQGDSAMYLCASSEGGRVGYTFGSGTRLTVV.

Here the CDR3 DNA reads TGTGCCAGCAGTATCGGGACAGCGGGCACAGATACGCAGTATTTT. Its translation is CASSIGTAGTDTQYF. The chain combines TRBV7-3 with TRBJ2-3; 7 bases are shared with TRBD1. The CDR3 covers 15 residues. CDR1 and CDR2 (germline): SGHTA, FQGTGA. Trimming cost V 6 bases and J 1 base; bases outside gene matches: 7. Combining the CDR3 with reference TRBV7-3 and TRBJ2-3 gives the whole variable domain GAGVSQTPSNKVTEKGKYVELRCDPISGHTALYWYRQSLGQGPEFLIYFQGTGAADDSGLPNDRFFAVRPEGSVSTLKIQRTERGDSAVYLCASSIGTAGTDTQYFGPGTRLTVL.

This rearrangement joins TRBV15 to TRBJ2-3, with 7 positions matching TRBD1. Germline CDR1 is LNHNV and CDR2 is YYDKDF (reference sequence). The CDR3 sequence is 16 residues long. V was pared by 3 bases and J by 5 bases, with 11 bases of the junction left unmatched. CDR3 protein: CATSRGDSLQGDTQYF. DNA of the CDR3: TGTGCCACCAGCAGGGGGGACAGTCTCCAGGGAGATACGCAGTATTTT.

V usage is TRBV10-3 and J usage is TRBJ1-1; the match to TRBD1 covers 7 bases. In germline, CDR1 is ENHRY, CDR2 SYGVKD. The CDR3 has 12 amino acids. V shed 7 bases, J shed 8 bases, and the junction held 7 bases outside the gene matches. CDR3 DNA sequence: TGTGCCATCACGGGACAGAAGGCCGAAGCTTTCTTT. Protein product: CAITGQKAEAFF.

This sequence joins TRBV19 and TRBJ1-2, with D unclear. CDR1 is LNHDA and CDR2 is SQIVND in the germline V gene (reference sequence). This CDR3 spans 13 amino acids. Trimming took off 7 bases at V and 0 bases at J, with 9 bases between the two ends. CDR3 sequence (DNA): TGTGCCAGTAAACCCCGCGCTAACTATGGCTACACCTTC. It yields the protein CASKPRANYGYTF.

This chain joins TRBV27 and TRBJ2-3, with D unresolved. Germline values: CDR1 MNHEY, CDR2 SMNVEV (reference sequence). There are 13 residues in the CDR3. The V end was cut by 8 bases, the J end by 8 bases, with 17 bases between. The CDR3 protein is CASGTTAIFTQYF. The DNA for the CDR3 is TGTGCCAGCGGAACTACCGCCATATTTACGCAGTATTTT.

The J gene is TRBJ2-3, the V gene TRBV30; the D is unclear. V gave up 0 bases and J gave up 2 bases, with 12 bases separating them. CDR1 GTSNPN and CDR2 SVGIG come from the germline V gene (reference sequence). This CDR3 is built from 15 residues. CDR3 loop: CAWSVLAGPTDTQYF. Written as DNA, the CDR3 is TGTGCCTGGAGTGTACTTGCCGGACCCACAGATACGCAGTATTTT.

V usage is TRBV6-1 and J usage is TRBJ1-6, with 8 bases that match TRBD1. The CDR3 totals 17 residues. Trimming took 8 bases from V and 4 from J; bases not matched to a gene: 13. CDR1 MNHNS and CDR2 SASEGT come from the germline V gene. CDR3 coding DNA: TGTGCCAGCGGAGAAGGGACAGGAGGAAAGTATAATTCACCCCTCCACTTT. It translates to CASGEGTGGKYNSPLHF.

Details on this clone: This sample also contains other DNA sequences that code for the same CDR3. This sequence joins TRBV6-5 and TRBJ1-2; TRBD1 might be the D (6 bases). Germline loops: CDR1 MNHEY, CDR2 SVGAGI. V gave up 6 bases and J gave up 6 bases, with 11 bases separating them. There are 12 residues in the CDR3. The CDR3 sequence is CASRRQEDGYTF. In DNA form, the CDR3 reads TGTGCCAGCAGGAGACAGGAGGATGGCTACACCTTC.

The V and J genes are TRBV12-3 or TRBV12-4 and TRBJ1-1; D uncertain. Trimming left V 5 bases short and J 1 base short, with 8 bases between. There are 13 residues in the CDR3. CDR3 bases: TGTGCCAGCAGTCTAACACCGAACACTGAAGCTTTCTTT. It specifies CASSLTPNTEAFF.

The genes are TRBV29-1 and TRBJ2-3; 9 positions match TRBD2. Trimming cost V 4 bases and J 1 base; bases outside gene matches: 6. This CDR3 has 15 amino acids. CDR1 SQVTM and CDR2 ANQGSEA come from the germline V gene. This CDR3 reads CSVAGLAGGTDTQYF. CDR3 coding DNA: TGCAGCGTTGCGGGACTAGCAGGGGGCACAGATACGCAGTATTTT.

The rearrangement links TRBV6-5 to TRBJ1-1, with a weak D call TRBD1 (6 bases). The CDR3 runs to 14 residues. Germline V gives CDR1 MNHEY, CDR2 SVGAGI. Trimming took 5 bases from V and 1 from J, leaving 11 bases between them. The CDR3 nucleotides read TGTGCCAGCAGTCTACAGGGATCGAACACTGAAGCTTTCTTT. It yields the protein CASSLQGSNTEAFF.

The chain recombines TRBV28 with TRBJ2-2; 9 nucleotides agree with TRBD1. The V gene's germline CDR1 is MDHEN and CDR2 SYDVKM. V trimming: 3 bases; J trimming: 6 bases; junction bases outside the gene matches: 5. This CDR3 has 15 residues. The CDR3 DNA follows: TGTGCCAGCAGTTTGGACAGGGGTTACGCCGGGGAGCTGTTTTTT. This sequence encodes CASSLDRGYAGELFF.

This clone was found once. This sequence joins TRBV7-2 and TRBJ1-3; 8 positions match TRBD1. Germline V gives CDR1 SGHTA, CDR2 FQGNSA. V dropped 4 bases and J dropped 4; count of bases not matched to a gene: 6. This CDR3 region has 15 residues. The DNA of the CDR3 is TGTGCCAGCAGCTCGCAGGGGGCGCAGGGAAACACCATATATTTT. Translation gives CASSSQGAQGNTIYF. Together with reference TRBV7-2 and TRBJ1-3, the CDR3 gives the full variable domain: GAGVSQSPSNKVTEKGKDVELRCDPISGHTALYWYRQSLGQGLEFLIYFQGNSAPDKSGLPSDRFSAERTGGSVSTLTIQRTQQEDSAVYLCASSSQGAQGNTIYFGEGSWLTVV.

The gene calls are TRBV7-3 and TRBJ2-1, with D uncertain. Germline V CDR1 and CDR2: SGHTA, FQGTGA. This CDR3 has 12 residues. Deletions cut 3 bases from V and 8 bases from J, with 8 bases between. CDR3 in DNA: TGTGCCAGCAGCTTCCCCGCCCATGAGCAGTTCTTC. Residues: CASSFPAHEQFF.

CDR3 sequence reads: CASSLSRTGLDTEAFF. The CDR3 coding sequence is TGTGCCAGCAGTTTATCACGAACAGGGTTGGACACTGAAGCTTTCTTT. The V and J genes are TRBV28 and TRBJ1-1, with D possibly TRBD1 on 6 matching bases. Trimming removed 1 base from V and 3 bases from J, with 15 bases in between. Germline lookup yields CDR1 MDHEN and CDR2 SYDVKM. The CDR3 sequence is 16 residues long.

The chain carries TRBV2 and TRBJ2-5; TRBD2 agrees at 12 bases. This CDR3 comprises 16 residues. Germline V CDR1 and CDR2: SNHLY, FYNNEI. Losses at the gene ends were 5 bases for V and 0 bases for J; bases not matched to a gene: 4. In DNA form, the CDR3 reads TGTGCCAGCAGTTCTCGACTAGCGGGGGACCAAGAGACCCAGTACTTC. As protein: CASSSRLAGDQETQYF.